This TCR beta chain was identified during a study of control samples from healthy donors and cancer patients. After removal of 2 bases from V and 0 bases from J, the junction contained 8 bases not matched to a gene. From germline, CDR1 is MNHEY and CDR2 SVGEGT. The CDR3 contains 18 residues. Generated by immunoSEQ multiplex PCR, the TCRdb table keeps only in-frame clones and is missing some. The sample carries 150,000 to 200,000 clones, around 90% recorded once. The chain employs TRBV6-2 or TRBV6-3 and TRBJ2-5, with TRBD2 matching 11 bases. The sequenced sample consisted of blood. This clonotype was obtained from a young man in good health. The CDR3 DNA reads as TGTGCCAGCAGTTACGATCGGCCTAGCGGGGGGTACCAAGAGACCCAGTACTTC. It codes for CASSYDRPSGGYQETQYF.